The 27 T cell receptor beta chains below come from one sample, sequenced in a study of cytomegalovirus exposure and HLA in healthy donors. Both 60 Vbeta primers and 13 Jbeta primers went into the PCR. Here immunoSEQ multiplex PCR was the method, and the copy in TCRdb shows in-frame clones only, minus some. The clone table shows tens of thousands of clones, with the ten largest holding approximately 1.1%. Sequenced input: PBMCs. All receptors derive from a woman aged 30 to 39 in good health and CMV-seronegative.

The chain is built from TRBV5-4 and TRBJ1-2; D is perhaps TRBD1 (6 bases). The CDR3 has 14 residues. Germline CDR1 and CDR2: SGHNT and YYREEE (reference sequence). Trimming took off 4 bases at V and 7 bases at J, with 17 bases between the two ends. In nucleotides, the CDR3 is TGTGCCAGCAGCGAGGCCCAGGGGACCTTTGGCTACACCTTC. This codes for CASSEAQGTFGYTF. Filled out from reference TRBV5-4 and TRBJ1-2, the complete variable domain reads ETGVTQSPTHLIKTRGQQVTLRCSSQSGHNTVSWYQQALGQGPQFIFQYYREEENGRGNFPPRFSGLQFPNYSSELNVNALELDDSALYLCASSEAQGTFGYTFGSGTRLTVV.

V usage is TRBV7-9 and J usage is TRBJ2-1; 8 nucleotides agree with TRBD2. Germline V gives CDR1 SEHNR, CDR2 FQNEAQ (reference sequence). Trimming removed 1 base from V and 0 bases from J; junction bases left unmatched: 2. This CDR3 spans 16 amino acids. The CDR3 is CASSLGLAGSYNEQFF. The CDR3 coding sequence is TGTGCCAGCAGCTTAGGGCTAGCGGGCTCCTACAATGAGCAGTTCTTC.

The V gene is TRBV12-5, the J gene TRBJ2-3, with D hard to call. CDR3 length: 15 residues. CDR1 is LGHNT, CDR2 FRNRAP, per germline. Trimming took 2 bases from V and 0 from J, leaving 9 bases between them. CDR3 coding DNA: TGTGCTAGTGGTTTGACAGTAACTAGCACAGATACGCAGTATTTT. Translating it yields CASGLTVTSTDTQYF.

V is TRBV6-1 and J is TRBJ1-5, with D unclear. This CDR3 is built from 12 residues. Germline CDR1 is MNHNS and CDR2 is SASEGT. V was cut by 7 bases and J by 11 bases, with 15 bases left in between. CDR3 region: CASTASGAAQHF. DNA for the CDR3: TGTGCCAGCACGGCTTCGGGAGCAGCCCAGCATTTT.

V gene TRBV27 combines with J gene TRBJ1-2, with D perhaps matching TRBD1 (6 bases). The CDR3 runs 16 residues. The germline gives CDR1 MNHEY, CDR2 SMNVEV (reference sequence). V lost 5 bases, J lost 3 bases, and 19 bases lay in between. The CDR3 loop is CASSPGGYREYYGYTF. CDR3 coding DNA: TGTGCCAGCAGTCCCGGAGGTTACAGGGAATACTATGGCTACACCTTC.

The rearrangement uses TRBV29-1 and TRBJ2-1, with 7 nucleotides matching TRBD1. Germline-derived CDR1 and CDR2 are SQVTM and ANQGSEA. Unmatched junction bases numbered 3, after V lost 7 bases and J lost 0 bases. The CDR3 runs to 13 residues. CDR3 protein: CSARDSSYNEQFF. CDR3 bases: TGCAGCGCCCGGGACAGCTCCTACAATGAGCAGTTCTTC.

In DNA, the CDR3 is TGCGCCAGCAGTCAATCGGGGATAGCGGAAGAGGTGCAGTACTTC. This codes for CASSQSGIAEEVQYF. The chain joins TRBV23-1 to TRBJ2-7; D might be TRBD2 (6 bases). TRBV23-1 is an ORF, with its function uncertain. Deletions cut 0 bases from V and 9 bases from J, with 18 bases between. The CDR3 covers 15 residues.

The chain combines TRBV29-1 with TRBJ1-3; possible D gene TRBD1, 6 bases. Trimming took 4 bases from V and 0 from J, leaving 10 bases between them. Germline V CDR1 and CDR2: SQVTM, ANQGSEA. The CDR3 has 14 amino acids. CDR3 DNA sequence: TGCAGCGTTGCGGGGGGCCGCTCTGGAAACACCATATATTTT. Amino acid sequence: CSVAGGRSGNTIYF. Variable domain in full (rest from reference TRBV29-1 and TRBJ1-3): SAVISQKPSRDICQRGTSLTIQCQVDSQVTMMFWYRQQPGQSLTLIATANQGSEATYESGFVIDKFPISRPNLTFSTLTVSNMSPEDSSIYLCSVAGGRSGNTIYFGEGSWLTVV.

This sequence joins TRBV19 and TRBJ1-1; TRBD1 matches 8 bases. Germline CDR1 is LNHDA and CDR2 is SQIVND (reference sequence). V lost 6 bases and J lost 6; bases outside the gene matches: 6. This CDR3 region has 13 residues. The DNA of the CDR3 is TGTGCCAGTAGCCCGGACAGGGTGGCTGAAGCTTTCTTT. As protein: CASSPDRVAEAFF.

Written as DNA, the CDR3 is TGTGCCAGCAGCGCAGGGGACGACTATGGCTACACCTTC. Amino acid sequence: CASSAGDDYGYTF. This rearrangement joins TRBV6-5 to TRBJ1-2; possible D gene TRBD1, 6 bases. The CDR3 length is 13 residues. The ends were cut back, 6 bases at V and 3 bases at J, with 11 bases in the middle. Germline values: CDR1 MNHEY, CDR2 SVGAGI.

V is TRBV6-1 and J is TRBJ2-4; weak D call: TRBD1 (5 bases). The CDR3 loop spans 16 amino acids. V dropped 0 bases and J dropped 0 bases, with 9 bases sitting between them. Germline values: CDR1 MNHNS, CDR2 SASEGT. The CDR3 is CASSEAGPVAKNIQYF. The CDR3, as DNA: TGTGCCAGCAGTGAAGCGGGGCCGGTAGCCAAAAACATTCAGTACTTC.

The gene calls are TRBV7-9 and TRBJ2-7; D unclear. The CDR3 spans 12 residues. V lost 5 bases, J lost 4 bases, and 9 bases lay in between. In germline, CDR1 is SEHNR, CDR2 FQNEAQ (reference sequence). The CDR3 sequence: CASSAGSYEQYF. The CDR3 bases are TGTGCCAGCAGCGCAGGAAGTTACGAGCAGTACTTC.

The chain carries TRBV5-1 and TRBJ2-2; maybe TRBD1 (5 bases). V was clipped by 6 bases and J by 7 bases, with 10 bases between them. The CDR3 runs to 12 residues. The germline gives CDR1 SGHRS, CDR2 YFSETQ. CDR3 coding DNA: TGCGCCAGCAACAGGAGAGGCGGGGAGCTGTTTTTT. This translates into CASNRRGGELFF.

The CDR3 loop reads CASSLSRSSTDTQYF. The CDR3 bases are TGTGCCAGCAGTTTATCCAGGTCTAGCACAGATACGCAGTATTTT. The J gene is TRBJ2-3, the V gene TRBV27, with D uncertain. The CDR3 contains 15 residues. Trimming removed 0 bases at V and 0 bases at J, with 7 bases between. Germline CDR1 is MNHEY and CDR2 is SMNVEV (reference sequence).

J is TRBJ2-7 and V is TRBV6-5; 9 nucleotides line up with TRBD1. In germline, CDR1 is MNHEY, CDR2 SVGAGI. CDR3 length equals 15 residues. The trim removed 7 bases at V and 0 bases at J, leaving 7 bases unmatched. The CDR3 loop reads CASKRDRESSYEQYF. The CDR3, as DNA: TGTGCCAGCAAGAGGGACAGGGAAAGCTCCTACGAGCAGTACTTC.

The V call is TRBV18, the J call TRBJ2-3; 9 bases agree with TRBD1. CDR3 length: 17 amino acids. The germline CDR1 and CDR2 sequences are KGHSH and LQKENI. Losses at the gene ends were 5 bases for V and 0 bases for J; bases not matched to a gene: 9. The CDR3 protein is CASSTGTGKPSTDTQYF. The CDR3 coding sequence is TGTGCCAGCTCAACTGGGACAGGGAAACCTAGCACAGATACGCAGTATTTT.

The V gene is TRBV18, the J gene TRBJ2-7; 9 nucleotides line up with TRBD1. This CDR3 is built from 13 residues. CDR1 is KGHSH and CDR2 is LQKENI in the germline V gene. The junction had 0 bases not matched to a gene; V was cut back by 1 base and J by 5 bases. The CDR3 nucleotides are TGTGCCAGCTCACCACGACAGGGGGACGAGCAGTACTTC. Residues: CASSPRQGDEQYF.

The gene calls are TRBV30 and TRBJ2-7, with D perhaps TRBD2 (5 bases). The CDR3 extends over 13 amino acids. Germline V gene lookup returns CDR1 GTSNPN and CDR2 SVGIG (reference sequence). V lost 8 bases and J lost 4, with 18 bases in between. CDR3 protein: CAGFRDSAYEQYF. CDR3 sequence (DNA): TGTGCCGGGTTCCGGGATTCCGCTTACGAGCAGTACTTC.

V and J are TRBV4-1 and TRBJ1-1, with unresolved D. The CDR3 runs 13 residues. CDR1 is MGHRA, CDR2 YSYEKL, per germline. Deletions cut 4 bases from V and 5 bases from J, with 11 bases between. The CDR3 DNA is TGCGCCAGCAGCCTGGGCGTTAGGACTGAAGCTTTCTTT. Its translation: CASSLGVRTEAFF.

The chain combines TRBV2 with TRBJ1-1, with D possibly being TRBD1 (6 bases). The CDR3 extends over 14 amino acids. Trimming left V 9 bases short and J 3 bases short, with 17 bases between. Germline V gene sequence: CDR1 SNHLY, CDR2 FYNNEI. The CDR3 loop reads CARTGTRHDTEAFF. The CDR3 nucleotides read TGTGCCAGGACCGGGACACGCCACGACACTGAAGCTTTCTTT.

This chain connects TRBV7-2 to TRBJ1-2, with D uncertain. CDR3 size: 13 residues. Trimming took 2 bases from V and 7 from J, leaving 11 bases between them. Germline CDR1 and CDR2: SGHTA and FQGNSA. The CDR3 sequence: CASSLQVLGGYTF. The CDR3 DNA reads as TGTGCCAGCAGCTTACAGGTTCTGGGTGGCTACACCTTC.

The chain couples TRBV7-9 to TRBJ2-1; D gene uncertain. V lost 3 bases to trimming and J lost 6 bases, with 6 bases between them. This CDR3 is 12 amino acids long. Germline V gene data show CDR1 as SEHNR and CDR2 as FQNEAQ (reference sequence). The CDR3 DNA sequence: TGTGCCAGCAGCTTTGGAGTCAATGAGCAGTTCTTC. As protein: CASSFGVNEQFF.

The chain is built from TRBV6-4 and TRBJ1-1, with D unclear. Trimming left V 6 bases short and J 6 bases short, with 17 bases between. CDR1 and CDR2 (germline): MRHNA, SNTAGT. The CDR3 contains 14 residues. The CDR3: CASSPMAGSSEAFF. CDR3 nucleotides: TGTGCCAGCAGCCCCATGGCGGGGTCCTCTGAAGCTTTCTTT.

V and J are TRBV5-1 and TRBJ2-5; D is possibly TRBD2 (6 bases). The germline CDR1 and CDR2 sequences are SGHRS and YFSETQ. The CDR3 is made up of 14 amino acids. The V and J ends lost 4 bases and 0 bases respectively, with 10 bases between them. The CDR3 DNA reads as TGCGCCAGCAGCCCGGGACTGTACCAAGAGACCCAGTACTTC. Protein: CASSPGLYQETQYF.

The J gene is TRBJ2-4, the V gene TRBV19; TRBD2 matches 9 bases. CDR1 is LNHDA and CDR2 is SQIVND in the germline V gene (reference sequence). After removal of 2 bases from V and 7 bases from J, the junction contained 6 bases not matched to a gene. There are 15 residues in the CDR3. The DNA for the CDR3 is TGTGCCAGTAGTATACGGTTAGCGGGGGCGAACATTCAGTACTTC. Its protein product is CASSIRLAGANIQYF.

The chain combines TRBV19 with TRBJ1-4; 7 bases match TRBD1. The CDR3 loop spans 14 amino acids. The germline V gene encodes CDR1 LNHDA and CDR2 SQIVND (reference sequence). The trim removed 9 bases at V and 2 bases at J, leaving 6 bases unmatched. The CDR3 DNA is TGTGCCAGCGGGAACAGGGGTACTAATGAAAAACTGTTTTTT. Translated, it gives CASGNRGTNEKLFF.

This sequence joins TRBV28 and TRBJ2-3, with TRBD1 identical over 7 bases. The germline gives CDR1 MDHEN, CDR2 SYDVKM. V shed 8 bases, J shed 4 bases, and the junction held 6 bases outside the gene matches. The CDR3 has 13 residues. The CDR3 sequence: CASFAGGPDTQYF. The CDR3 bases are TGTGCCAGCTTTGCAGGGGGTCCAGATACGCAGTATTTT.